This TCR beta chain was retrieved from a study of T-cell memory formation after mild COVID-19. Each CDR3 protein is one row after TCRdb ran MiXCR on the 5' RACE reads. The table records 350,000 or so distinct CDR3 sequences, around 21% of them present only once. This clonotype was counted between two and nine times. The CDR3 length is 14 residues. Trimming cost V 5 bases and J 5 bases, with 14 bases left between them. The germline gives CDR1 SGHDN, CDR2 FVKESK. Sequencing input: PBMCs or a T cell subset sorted from them (not recorded which). This rearrangement joins TRBV14 to TRBJ2-3; no reliable D call. This clonotype was sampled from an adult woman who had mild COVID-19 (a few samples of this study predate the infection). Cell type and time point are not known. The chain's CDR3 is CASSWVPTGDTQYF. The CDR3 DNA reads as TGTGCCAGCAGCTGGGTCCCAACGGGAGATACGCAGTATTTT.